This T cell receptor (beta chain) stems from a study of control samples from healthy donors and cancer patients. This CDR3 is 19 amino acids long. Assay used: immunoSEQ multiplex PCR; TCRdb lists only in-frame clones, some missing. The sample includes about 150,000 clones, roughly nine tenths of them seen just once. The genes are TRBV1 and TRBJ2-3; the D call of TRBD2 is as the table states it, not checked on the DNA. TRBV1 is flagged as a pseudogene. Sequencing was done on a sample of blood. The clonotype originates from a man younger than 40 in good health. CDR3 in amino acids: CTSSLTGLAGGRLGDTQYF. DNA of the CDR3: TGCACCAGCAGTCTCACCGGACTAGCGGGGGGCCGTCTAGGAGATACGCAGTATTTT.